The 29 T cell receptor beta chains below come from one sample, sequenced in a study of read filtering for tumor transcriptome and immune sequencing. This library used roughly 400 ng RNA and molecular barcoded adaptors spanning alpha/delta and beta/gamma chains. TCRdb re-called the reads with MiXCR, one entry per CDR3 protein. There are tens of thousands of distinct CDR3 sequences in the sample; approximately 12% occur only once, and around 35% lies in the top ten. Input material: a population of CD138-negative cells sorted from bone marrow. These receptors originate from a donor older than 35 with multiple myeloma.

The CDR3 DNA follows: TGCAGTGCTCGCCCCGGGTCCGGGGGCACTGAAGCTTTCTTT. Its translation: CSARPGSGGTEAFF. The rearrangement joins TRBV20-1 to TRBJ1-1; maybe TRBD1 (5 bases). The CDR3 length is 14 residues. Germline V gives CDR1 DFQATT, CDR2 SNEGSKA (reference sequence). With 5 bases removed from V and 4 bases from J, the gap between germline ends came to 17 bases.

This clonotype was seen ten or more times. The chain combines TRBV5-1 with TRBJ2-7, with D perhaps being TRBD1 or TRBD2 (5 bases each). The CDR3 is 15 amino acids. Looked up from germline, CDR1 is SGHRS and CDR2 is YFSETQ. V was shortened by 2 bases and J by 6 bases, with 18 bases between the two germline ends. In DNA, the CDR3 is TGCGCCAGCAGCTTCCCGGGACCCTATAAAGCCGAGCAGTACTTC. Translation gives CASSFPGPYKAEQYF.

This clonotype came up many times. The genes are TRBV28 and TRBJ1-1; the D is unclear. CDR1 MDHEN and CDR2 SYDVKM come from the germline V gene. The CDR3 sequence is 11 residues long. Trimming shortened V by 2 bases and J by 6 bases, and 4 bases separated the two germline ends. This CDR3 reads CASSLEPEAFF. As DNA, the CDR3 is TGTGCCAGCAGTTTAGAACCTGAAGCTTTCTTT.

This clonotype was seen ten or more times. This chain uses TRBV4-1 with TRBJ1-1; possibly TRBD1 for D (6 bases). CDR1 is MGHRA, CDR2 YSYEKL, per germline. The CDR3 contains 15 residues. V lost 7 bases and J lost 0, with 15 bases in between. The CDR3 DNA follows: TGCGCCAGCACCGGGGGGGCAAATTTGAACACTGAAGCTTTCTTT. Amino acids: CASTGGANLNTEAFF.

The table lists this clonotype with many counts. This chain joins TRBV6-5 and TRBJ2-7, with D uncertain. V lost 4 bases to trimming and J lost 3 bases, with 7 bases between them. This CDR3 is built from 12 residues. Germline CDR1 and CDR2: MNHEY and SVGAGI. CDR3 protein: CASSSPLYEQYF. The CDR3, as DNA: TGTGCCAGCAGTTCTCCGCTCTACGAGCAGTACTTC.

CDR3 bases: TGTGCCAGTAGTATCCGCCAGATGAACACTGAAGCTTTCTTT. Amino acid sequence: CASSIRQMNTEAFF. This chain uses TRBV19 with TRBJ1-1; D not certain. V lost 3 bases and J lost 0, with 8 bases in between. The CDR3 contains 14 residues. Germline loops: CDR1 LNHDA, CDR2 SQIVND (reference sequence).

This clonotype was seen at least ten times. CDR3 amino acids: CAWSLDVGNQPQHF. CDR3 DNA sequence: TGTGCCTGGTCCCTCGATGTGGGCAATCAGCCCCAGCATTTT. This rearrangement joins TRBV30 to TRBJ1-5; D is ambiguous. This CDR3 is 14 amino acids long. V lost 5 bases, J lost 2 bases, and 13 bases lay in between. Germline V gene sequence: CDR1 GTSNPN, CDR2 SVGIG (reference sequence).

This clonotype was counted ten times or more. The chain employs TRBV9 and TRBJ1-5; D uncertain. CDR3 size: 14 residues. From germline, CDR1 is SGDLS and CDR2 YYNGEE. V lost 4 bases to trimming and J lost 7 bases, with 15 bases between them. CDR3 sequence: CASSKHEGGQPQHF. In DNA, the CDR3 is TGTGCCAGCAGCAAACACGAGGGCGGACAGCCCCAGCATTTT.

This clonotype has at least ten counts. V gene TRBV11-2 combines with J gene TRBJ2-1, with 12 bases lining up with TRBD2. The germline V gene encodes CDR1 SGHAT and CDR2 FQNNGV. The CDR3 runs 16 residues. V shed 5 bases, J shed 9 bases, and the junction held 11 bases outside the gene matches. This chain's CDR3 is CASSPGVLAGGGEQFF. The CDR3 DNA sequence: TGTGCCAGCAGCCCCGGGGTACTAGCGGGGGGTGGTGAGCAGTTCTTC.

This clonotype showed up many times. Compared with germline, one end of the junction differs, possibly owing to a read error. In DNA form, the CDR3 reads TGTGCCAGCAGCCAACAAGGGACCCAGTACTTC. Translated, it gives CASSQQGTQYF. J is TRBJ2-5 and V is TRBV7-9, with D unresolved. From germline, CDR1 is SEHNR and CDR2 FQNEAQ (reference sequence). This CDR3 is built from 11 residues.

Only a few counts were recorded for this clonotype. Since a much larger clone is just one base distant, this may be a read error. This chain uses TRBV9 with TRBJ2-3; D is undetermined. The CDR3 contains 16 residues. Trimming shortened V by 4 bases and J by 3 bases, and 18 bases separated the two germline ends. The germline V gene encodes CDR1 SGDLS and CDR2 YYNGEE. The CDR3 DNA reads TGTGCCAGCAGCATAGCTACAGTGGGTTATACAGATACGCAGTATTTT. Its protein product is CASSIATVGYTDTQYF.

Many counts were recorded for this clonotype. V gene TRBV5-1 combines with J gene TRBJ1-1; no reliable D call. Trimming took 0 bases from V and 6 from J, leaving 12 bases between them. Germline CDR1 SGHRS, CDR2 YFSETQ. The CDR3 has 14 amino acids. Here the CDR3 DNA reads TGCGCCAGCAGCTTGGGAGGAGGTAGTGCTGAAGCTTTCTTT. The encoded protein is CASSLGGGSAEAFF. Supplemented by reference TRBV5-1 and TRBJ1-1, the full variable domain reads KAGVTQTPRYLIKTRGQQVTLSCSPISGHRSVSWYQQTPGQGLQFLFEYFSETQRNKGNFPGRFSGRQFSNSRSEMNVSTLELGDSALYLCASSLGGGSAEAFFGQGTRLTVV.

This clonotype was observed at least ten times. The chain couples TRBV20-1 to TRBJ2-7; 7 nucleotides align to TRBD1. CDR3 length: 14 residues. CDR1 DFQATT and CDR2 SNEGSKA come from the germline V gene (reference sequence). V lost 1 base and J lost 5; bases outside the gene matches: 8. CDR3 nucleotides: TGCAGTGCTAGAGCCGAGGGACAGACAAACGAGCAGTACTTC. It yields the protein CSARAEGQTNEQYF.

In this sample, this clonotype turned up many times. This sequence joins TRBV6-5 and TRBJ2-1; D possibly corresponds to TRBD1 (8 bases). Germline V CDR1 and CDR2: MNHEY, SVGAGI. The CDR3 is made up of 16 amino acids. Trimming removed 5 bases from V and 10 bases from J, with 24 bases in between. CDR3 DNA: TGTGCCAGCAGTCGCGGGGGACAGGTACTGTCATACGAGCAGTTCTTC. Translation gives CASSRGGQVLSYEQFF.

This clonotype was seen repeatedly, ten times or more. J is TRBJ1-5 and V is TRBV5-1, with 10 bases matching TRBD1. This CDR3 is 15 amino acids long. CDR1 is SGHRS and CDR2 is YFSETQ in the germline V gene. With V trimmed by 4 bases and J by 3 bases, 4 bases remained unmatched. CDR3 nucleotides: TGCGCCAGCAGCGCCGGGACAGGGGACAATCAGCCCCAGCATTTT. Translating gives CASSAGTGDNQPQHF.

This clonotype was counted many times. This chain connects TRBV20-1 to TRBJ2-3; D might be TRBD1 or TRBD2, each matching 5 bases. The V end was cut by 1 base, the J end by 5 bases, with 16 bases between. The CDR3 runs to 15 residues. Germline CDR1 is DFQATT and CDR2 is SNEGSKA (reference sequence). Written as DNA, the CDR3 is TGCAGTGCTAGAGGGGGGATGGAAGTTGGAGATACGCAGTATTTT. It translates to CSARGGMEVGDTQYF.

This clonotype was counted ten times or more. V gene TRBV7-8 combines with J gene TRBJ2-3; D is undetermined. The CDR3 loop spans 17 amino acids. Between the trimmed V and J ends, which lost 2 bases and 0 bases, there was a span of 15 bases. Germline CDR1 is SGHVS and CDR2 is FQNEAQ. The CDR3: CASSLRSTLTSTDTQYF. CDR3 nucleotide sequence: TGTGCCAGCAGCTTACGCAGTACCCTTACTAGCACAGATACGCAGTATTTT.

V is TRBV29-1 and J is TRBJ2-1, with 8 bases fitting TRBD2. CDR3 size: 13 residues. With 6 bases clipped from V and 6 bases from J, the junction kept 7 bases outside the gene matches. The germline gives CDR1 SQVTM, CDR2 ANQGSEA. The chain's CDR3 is CSVRGGGFNEQFF. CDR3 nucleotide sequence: TGCAGCGTCCGGGGGGGGGGCTTCAATGAGCAGTTCTTC.

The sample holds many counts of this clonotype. The CDR3 protein is CASSPQSSSTDTQYF. The DNA of the CDR3 is TGTGCCAGCAGCCCACAAAGTTCTAGCACAGATACGCAGTATTTT. The chain uses TRBV5-6 and TRBJ2-3; D remains unclear. The germline V gene encodes CDR1 SGHDT and CDR2 YYEEEE. This CDR3 is 15 amino acids long. V lost 4 bases and J 0 bases, leaving 12 bases between the germline ends.

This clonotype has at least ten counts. The CDR3, as DNA: TGTGCCAGCAGTGATAGGGACAGGGGCATGAACACTGAAGCTTTCTTT. Protein product: CASSDRDRGMNTEAFF. This rearrangement joins TRBV12-3 or TRBV12-4 to TRBJ1-1; the match to TRBD1 covers 10 bases. CDR3 length: 16 amino acids. V lost 5 bases and J lost 0; bases outside the gene matches: 6.

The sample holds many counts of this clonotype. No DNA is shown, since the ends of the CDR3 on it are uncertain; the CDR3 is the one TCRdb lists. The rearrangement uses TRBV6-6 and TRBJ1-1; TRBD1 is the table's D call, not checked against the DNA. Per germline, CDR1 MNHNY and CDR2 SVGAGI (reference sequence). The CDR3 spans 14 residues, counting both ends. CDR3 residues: CASSFGAGGTEAFF.

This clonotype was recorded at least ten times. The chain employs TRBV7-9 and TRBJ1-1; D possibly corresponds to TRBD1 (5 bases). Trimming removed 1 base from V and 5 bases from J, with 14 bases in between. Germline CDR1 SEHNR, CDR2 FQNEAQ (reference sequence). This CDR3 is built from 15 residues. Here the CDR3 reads CASSLVDGRGTEAFF. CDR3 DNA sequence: TGTGCCAGCAGCTTAGTAGACGGGAGGGGAACTGAAGCTTTCTTT. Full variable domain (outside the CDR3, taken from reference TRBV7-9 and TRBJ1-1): DTGVSQNPRHKITKRGQNVTFRCDPISEHNRLYWYRQTLGQGPEFLTYFQNEAQLEKSRLLSDRFSAERPKGSFSTLEIQRTEQGDSAMYLCASSLVDGRGTEAFFGQGTRLTVV.

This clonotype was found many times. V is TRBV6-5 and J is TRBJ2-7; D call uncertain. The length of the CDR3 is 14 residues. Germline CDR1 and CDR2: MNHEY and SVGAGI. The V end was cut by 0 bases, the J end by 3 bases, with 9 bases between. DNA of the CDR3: TGTGCCAGCAGTTACTCAGTCCAGAGCTACGAGCAGTACTTC. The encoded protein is CASSYSVQSYEQYF.

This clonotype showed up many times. CDR3 loop: CSAIPEGLEAFF. As DNA, the CDR3 is TGCAGTGCTATCCCCGAGGGGCTAGAAGCTTTCTTT. The V gene is TRBV20-1, the J gene TRBJ1-1, with a tentative D call TRBD1 (5 bases). Trimming removed 4 bases from V and 8 bases from J, with 14 bases in between. This CDR3 spans 12 amino acids. Germline CDR1 and CDR2: DFQATT and SNEGSKA (reference sequence).

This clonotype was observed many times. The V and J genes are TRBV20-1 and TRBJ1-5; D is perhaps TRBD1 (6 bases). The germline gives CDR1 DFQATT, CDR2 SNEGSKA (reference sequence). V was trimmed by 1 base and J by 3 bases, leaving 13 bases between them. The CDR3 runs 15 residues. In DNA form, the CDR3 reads TGCAGTGCTAGAGGTGGACAGAAGATCAATCAGCCCCAGCATTTT. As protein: CSARGGQKINQPQHF.

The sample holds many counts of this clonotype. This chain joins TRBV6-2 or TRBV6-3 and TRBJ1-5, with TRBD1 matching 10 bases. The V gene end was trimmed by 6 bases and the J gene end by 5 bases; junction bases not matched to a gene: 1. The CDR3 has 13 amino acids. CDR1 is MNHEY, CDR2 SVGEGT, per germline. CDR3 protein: CASRDRGHQPQHF. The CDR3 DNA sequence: TGTGCCAGCAGAGACAGGGGGCATCAGCCCCAGCATTTT.

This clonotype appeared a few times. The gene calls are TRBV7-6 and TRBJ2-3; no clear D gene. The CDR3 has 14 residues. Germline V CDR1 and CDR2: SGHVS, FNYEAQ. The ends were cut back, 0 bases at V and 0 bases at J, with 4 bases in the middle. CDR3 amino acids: CASSLALSTDTQYF. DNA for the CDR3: TGTGCCAGCAGCTTAGCTCTCAGCACAGATACGCAGTATTTT.

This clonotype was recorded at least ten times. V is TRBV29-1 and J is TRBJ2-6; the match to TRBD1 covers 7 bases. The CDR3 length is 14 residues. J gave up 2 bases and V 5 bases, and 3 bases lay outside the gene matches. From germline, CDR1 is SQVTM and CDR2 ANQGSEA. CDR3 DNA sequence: TGCAGCGTTCGTACAGGGGCTGGGGCCAACGTCCTGACTTTC. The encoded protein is CSVRTGAGANVLTF.

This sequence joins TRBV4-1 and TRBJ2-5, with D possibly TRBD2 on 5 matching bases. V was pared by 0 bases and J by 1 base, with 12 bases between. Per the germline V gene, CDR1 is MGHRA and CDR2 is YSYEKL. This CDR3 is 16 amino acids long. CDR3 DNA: TGCGCCAGCAGCCAAGATATTGGAGCGGCCCAAGAGACCCAGTACTTC. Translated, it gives CASSQDIGAAQETQYF.